This entry lists 27 T cell receptor beta chains sequenced from one sample in a study of cytomegalovirus exposure and HLA in healthy donors. Both 60 Vbeta primers and 13 Jbeta primers went into the PCR. Assay used: immunoSEQ multiplex PCR; TCRdb lists only in-frame clones, some missing. The sample shows fewer than 180,000 clones, more than 75% of them seen only once. The sample consisted of PBMCs. The origin of the receptors is a human donor in good health.

The CDR3 loop is CATSRDRRGRPLSGANVLTF. As DNA, the CDR3 is TGTGCCACCAGCAGAGATCGGCGGGGGCGCCCCCTTTCTGGGGCCAACGTCCTGACTTTC. This chain connects TRBV15 to TRBJ2-6; D may be TRBD2 (7 bases). V shed 0 bases and J shed 1 base, with 19 bases lying between them. This CDR3 is 20 amino acids long. The germline V gene encodes CDR1 LNHNV and CDR2 YYDKDF (reference sequence).

The CDR3 DNA sequence: TGTGCCAGCAGCTCGCGTCTCGCTACTAGCGGGGGGGGAGCGGATACGCAGTATTTT. It specifies CASSSRLATSGGGADTQYF. The chain employs TRBV5-4 and TRBJ2-3; TRBD2 matches 13 bases. The J segment lost 6 bases and the V segment lost 3 bases, leaving 16 bases of the junction unmatched. CDR1 SGHNT and CDR2 YYREEE come from the germline V gene (reference sequence). The CDR3 consists of 19 residues.

The V gene is TRBV5-4, the J gene TRBJ2-1; D is possibly TRBD1 (5 bases). The CDR3 spans 15 residues. In germline, CDR1 is SGHNT, CDR2 YYREEE (reference sequence). V gave up 7 bases and J gave up 0 bases, with 14 bases separating them. The CDR3 region has the DNA TGTGCCAGCCTTACCTGGGGCAGCTCCTACAATGAGCAGTTCTTC. Protein product: CASLTWGSSYNEQFF.

This clone was observed a single time. The chain employs TRBV4-2 and TRBJ1-1; no definite D call. The CDR3 consists of 14 residues. CDR1 is LGHNA, CDR2 YNFKEQ, per germline. V was pared by 1 base and J by 3 bases, with 9 bases between. The DNA for the CDR3 is TGTGCCAGCAGCCAAGGGCCGAGGGACACTGAAGCTTTCTTT. Its protein is CASSQGPRDTEAFF.

The chain links TRBV9 to TRBJ2-7; a weak D match, TRBD2 (7 bases). V gave up 3 bases and J gave up 3 bases, with 13 bases separating them. This CDR3 has 14 amino acids. CDR1 and CDR2 from the germline V gene are SGDLS and YYNGEE. The CDR3 nucleotides read TGTGCCAGCAGCGGAAGGGGAGGGGGCTACGAGCAGTACTTC. Encoded protein: CASSGRGGGYEQYF.

V is TRBV12-5 and J is TRBJ1-1; tentatively, D is TRBD1 (5 bases). V was cut by 6 bases and J by 6 bases, with 20 bases left in between. CDR3 size: 15 residues. Germline-derived CDR1 and CDR2 are LGHNT and FRNRAP. This CDR3 reads CASGTRQGVLAEAFF. The DNA for the CDR3 is TGTGCTAGTGGAACGAGACAAGGGGTTCTCGCTGAAGCTTTCTTT.

This clone showed up just a few times. This chain links TRBV5-1 with TRBJ2-7; D is ambiguous. The CDR3 runs 15 residues. Germline values: CDR1 SGHRS, CDR2 YFSETQ. The V end was cut by 4 bases, the J end by 0 bases, with 14 bases between. The CDR3 DNA sequence: TGCGCCAGCAGCCCCAATATTGGTAGCTCCTACGAGCAGTACTTC. It codes for CASSPNIGSSYEQYF.

This chain connects TRBV7-2 to TRBJ2-7; 9 bases match TRBD2. This CDR3 spans 16 amino acids. Per germline, CDR1 SGHTA and CDR2 FQGNSA. V shed 2 bases and J 2 bases; nucleotides not matched to a gene: 7. The CDR3 region is CASSLQGGGGPYEQYF. CDR3 nucleotide sequence: TGTGCCAGCAGCTTACAGGGCGGGGGGGGGCCCTACGAGCAGTACTTC. Full variable domain (missing parts from reference TRBV7-2 and TRBJ2-7): GAGVSQSPSNKVTEKGKDVELRCDPISGHTALYWYRQSLGQGLEFLIYFQGNSAPDKSGLPSDRFSAERTGGSVSTLTIQRTQQEDSAVYLCASSLQGGGGPYEQYFGPGTRLTVT.

The chain couples TRBV4-3 to TRBJ2-7; D remains ambiguous. The length of the CDR3 is 14 residues. Trimming removed 3 bases at V and 0 bases at J, with 9 bases between. Germline-derived CDR1 and CDR2 are LGHNA and YSLEER. In nucleotides, the CDR3 is TGCGCCAGCAGCCATGGTAGGAGCTCCTACGAGCAGTACTTC. This translates into CASSHGRSSYEQYF.

V and J are TRBV7-9 and TRBJ2-2, with D maybe TRBD1 (7 bases). Trimming took off 8 bases at V and 0 bases at J, with 10 bases between the two ends. Germline-derived CDR1 and CDR2 are SEHNR and FQNEAQ (reference sequence). This CDR3 is 14 amino acids long. CDR3 loop: CASAGQSNTGELFF. The CDR3 DNA reads as TGTGCCAGCGCGGGACAGTCGAACACCGGGGAGCTGTTTTTT.

The chain combines TRBV5-4 with TRBJ2-7; 12 positions agree with TRBD2. In germline, CDR1 is SGHNT, CDR2 YYREEE (reference sequence). V was pared by 4 bases and J by 6 bases, with 11 bases of the junction left unmatched. CDR3 size: 16 residues. The CDR3 DNA reads as TGTGCCAGCAGCCCCGATACTCTAGCGGGGGGGCTCGAGCAGTACTTC. Its protein is CASSPDTLAGGLEQYF. The whole variable domain, remainder taken from reference TRBV5-4 and TRBJ2-7, is ETGVTQSPTHLIKTRGQQVTLRCSSQSGHNTVSWYQQALGQGPQFIFQYYREEENGRGNFPPRFSGLQFPNYSSELNVNALELDDSALYLCASSPDTLAGGLEQYFGPGTRLTVT.

This clone was picked up a small number of times. The genes are TRBV14 and TRBJ2-1; a weak D match, TRBD2 (5 bases). The length of the CDR3 is 13 residues. CDR1 is SGHDN, CDR2 FVKESK, per germline. The V end was cut by 1 base, the J end by 12 bases, with 13 bases between. The CDR3 DNA reads as TGTGCCAGCAGCCAAGCGCCGGGGATCGGGCAGTTCTTC. This gives the protein CASSQAPGIGQFF.

The table lists this clone with a few counts. The chain recombines TRBV5-6 with TRBJ2-7, with a weak D call TRBD1 (7 bases). The V end lost 6 bases, the J end lost 3 bases, and 16 bases lay between the germline ends. Germline assignment: CDR1 SGHDT and CDR2 YYEEEE. The CDR3 has 14 amino acids. The CDR3, as DNA: TGTGCCAGCAACCAGGGGGGCGCAGTCTACGAGCAGTACTTC. This codes for CASNQGGAVYEQYF.

The rearrangement uses TRBV25-1 and TRBJ1-5; a weak D match, TRBD1 (5 bases). Germline loops: CDR1 MGHDK, CDR2 SYGVNS. The CDR3 spans 13 residues. Trimming took 5 bases from V and 2 from J, leaving 7 bases between them. The chain's CDR3 is CASSKGRNQPQHF. As DNA, the CDR3 is TGTGCCAGCAGTAAGGGGCGCAATCAGCCCCAGCATTTT.

This clone was counted a few times. Additional DNA sequences in this sample encode the identical CDR3. The rearrangement uses TRBV30 and TRBJ2-7; 9 bases match TRBD1. Unmatched junction bases numbered 9, after V lost 5 bases and J lost 4 bases. CDR1 and CDR2 from the germline V gene are GTSNPN and SVGIG (reference sequence). The CDR3 length is 14 residues. CDR3 region: CAWSTGTGSYEQYF. The DNA of the CDR3 is TGTGCCTGGTCTACCGGGACAGGGAGTTACGAGCAGTACTTC.

The rearrangement uses TRBV20-1 and TRBJ2-5, with D hard to call. V was pared by 2 bases and J by 4 bases, with 5 bases between. CDR1 is DFQATT and CDR2 is SNEGSKA in the germline V gene (reference sequence). The CDR3 loop spans 11 amino acids. CDR3: CSARFLETQYF. DNA of the CDR3: TGCAGTGCTAGATTCCTAGAGACCCAGTACTTC.

The chain has TRBV30 and TRBJ2-7; 7 bases are a match to TRBD1. The CDR3 has 14 amino acids. Unmatched junction bases numbered 8, after V lost 3 bases and J lost 3 bases. Germline CDR1 is GTSNPN and CDR2 is SVGIG (reference sequence). The CDR3 protein is CAWSPPGQSYEQYF. The CDR3 DNA reads as TGTGCCTGGAGCCCCCCGGGACAGAGCTACGAGCAGTACTTC.

V and J are TRBV6-5 and TRBJ2-7; 10 nucleotides align to TRBD2. Germline V gives CDR1 MNHEY, CDR2 SVGAGI. Trimming took 6 bases from V and 2 from J; bases not matched to a gene: 4. CDR3 size: 14 residues. CDR3: CASRGTSEAYEQYF. CDR3 in DNA: TGTGCCAGCAGGGGGACTAGCGAGGCCTACGAGCAGTACTTC.

The rearrangement links TRBV30 to TRBJ1-2; D may be TRBD1 (6 bases). CDR3 length: 14 residues. The V end was cut by 2 bases, the J end by 3 bases, with 13 bases between. CDR1 GTSNPN and CDR2 SVGIG come from the germline V gene (reference sequence). This CDR3 is CAWSQGFQHYGYTF. The CDR3 nucleotides read TGTGCCTGGAGTCAGGGGTTTCAGCACTATGGCTACACCTTC.

The V and J genes are TRBV10-3 and TRBJ2-7; unclear D gene. This CDR3 is 14 amino acids long. Germline V gives CDR1 ENHRY, CDR2 SYGVKD. The ends were cut back, 4 bases at V and 6 bases at J, with 16 bases in the middle. CDR3 DNA sequence: TGTGCCATCAGTGGTACCCCTATTGATACCGAGCAGTACTTC. Amino acids: CAISGTPIDTEQYF.

The chain couples TRBV6-5 to TRBJ2-7, with 7 positions matching TRBD1. After removal of 6 bases from V and 0 bases from J, the junction contained 5 bases not matched to a gene. CDR1 is MNHEY and CDR2 is SVGAGI in the germline V gene. The CDR3 totals 14 residues. CDR3 in DNA: TGTGCCAGCAGGGTGGACAGGAACTCCTACGAGCAGTACTTC. Its protein product is CASRVDRNSYEQYF.

This sequence joins TRBV2 and TRBJ2-7; 7 bases line up with TRBD1. Trimming at V came to 6 bases and at J to 3 bases, leaving 5 bases not matched to a gene. CDR1 is SNHLY, CDR2 FYNNEI, per germline. This CDR3 region has 13 residues. For the CDR3, the DNA is TGTGCCAGCAGACTCACAGGGGTCTACGAGCAGTACTTC. It translates to CASRLTGVYEQYF. Full variable domain (remainder filled in from reference TRBV2 and TRBJ2-7): EPEVTQTPSHQVTQMGQEVILRCVPISNHLYFYWYRQILGQKVEFLVSFYNNEISEKSEIFDDQFSVERPDGSNFTLKIRSTKLEDSAMYFCASRLTGVYEQYFGPGTRLTVT.

The V call is TRBV10-3, the J call TRBJ1-2; 7 positions match TRBD1. The germline gives CDR1 ENHRY, CDR2 SYGVKD. Trimming removed 4 bases from V and 5 bases from J; junction bases left unmatched: 4. The CDR3 contains 13 residues. The CDR3 sequence is CAISVTGSYGYTF. CDR3 coding DNA: TGTGCCATCAGTGTGACAGGGTCATATGGCTACACCTTC.

The CDR3 bases are TGTGCCAGCAGCCGAGGGGGAACTGGAAACACCATATATTTT. It specifies CASSRGGTGNTIYF. The rearrangement joins TRBV27 to TRBJ1-3, with TRBD1 as a possible D gene (6 bases). Germline CDR1 MNHEY, CDR2 SMNVEV (reference sequence). V lost 6 bases and J 2 bases, leaving 11 bases between the germline ends. This CDR3 is built from 14 residues.

The chain links TRBV7-8 to TRBJ1-5; D perhaps matches TRBD1 (6 bases). The CDR3 has 20 amino acids. V lost 5 bases to trimming and J lost 0 bases, with 26 bases between them. Germline CDR1 and CDR2: SGHVS and FQNEAQ. In DNA form, the CDR3 reads TGTGCCAGCAGCCGCACCGGGACACCGAACGCTTTTTATAGCAATCAGCCCCAGCATTTT. Translated: CASSRTGTPNAFYSNQPQHF.

The V gene is TRBV30, the J gene TRBJ1-1, with a possible D match to TRBD1 (6 bases). The germline gives CDR1 GTSNPN, CDR2 SVGIG (reference sequence). Trimming cost V 5 bases and J 11 bases, with 15 bases left between them. The CDR3 has 11 amino acids. The CDR3 sequence is CAWSQGRGAFF. CDR3 in DNA: TGTGCCTGGTCTCAGGGGCGTGGGGCTTTCTTT.

The chain combines TRBV23-1 with TRBJ1-4; 8 bases align to TRBD1. TRBV23-1 is placed among ORFs of uncertain function. V was clipped by 3 bases and J by 3 bases; unmatched bases: 0. The CDR3 has 14 amino acids. The CDR3 sequence: CASSQTGANEKLFF. CDR3 in DNA: TGCGCCAGCAGTCAGACAGGGGCTAATGAAAAACTGTTTTTT.